This TCR beta chain originates from a study of T-cell reconstitution after alpha-beta-depleted transplantation in children. Between the trimmed V and J ends, which lost 2 bases and 7 bases, there was a span of 6 bases. The CDR3 is 12 amino acids. Germline CDR1 and CDR2: MNHNS and SASEGT. This clonotype came up many times. This sample's TCRbeta library carried unique molecular identifier barcodes. One entry per CDR3 protein results from TCRdb running MiXCR on the PCR reads. This sample has 200,000 to 300,000 distinct CDR3 sequences, with around 12% found just once. The material sequenced was PBMCs from the stem cell graft donor, taken from the stem cell graft. The source of this sequence is a human donor who donated a stem cell graft to a child with acute lymphoblastic leukemia. The chain carries TRBV6-1 and TRBJ2-1; D call uncertain. The CDR3: CASSESWNEQFF. DNA for the CDR3: TGTGCCAGCAGTGAAAGTTGGAATGAGCAGTTCTTC.